A single sample is the source of the 31 T cell receptor beta chains below, sequenced in a study of response to subunit inactivated influenza vaccine. In TCRdb, the RT-PCR reads were re-called with MiXCR into one record per CDR3 protein. This table has about 170,000 distinct CDR3 sequences, around 10% appearing once. Sample: CD8+ T cells sorted from PBMCs, taken 23 months after vaccination. Receptors originate from a man between 50 and 70 years old who received an inactivated influenza vaccine.

The rearrangement links TRBV6-1 to TRBJ2-7; D may match TRBD1 or TRBD2 (5 bases each). The CDR3 has 13 residues. V was shortened by 5 bases and J by 4 bases, with 12 bases between the two germline ends. CDR1 is MNHNS, CDR2 SASEGT, per germline. This chain's CDR3 is CASSPGPTYEQYF. The CDR3 bases are TGTGCCAGCAGTCCGGGACCGACATACGAGCAGTACTTC.

This clonotype was counted ten times or more. This chain connects TRBV30 to TRBJ1-1; perhaps TRBD1 as D (5 bases). CDR3 length: 13 residues. V shed 1 base and J shed 2 bases, with 8 bases lying between them. CDR1 is GTSNPN, CDR2 SVGIG, per germline (reference sequence). The CDR3 DNA follows: TGTGCCTGGAGTGGGACAATTAACACTGAAGCTTTCTTT. Translated: CAWSGTINTEAFF.

This clonotype showed up just a few times. The chain employs TRBV12-3 or TRBV12-4 and TRBJ2-1; no definite D call. Between the trimmed V and J ends, which lost 3 bases and 0 bases, there was a span of 9 bases. This CDR3 contains 15 residues. CDR3 loop: CASSFFQDSYNEQFF. The CDR3 DNA reads as TGTGCCAGCAGTTTCTTCCAGGACTCCTACAATGAGCAGTTCTTC.

The table lists this clonotype with many counts. The CDR3 nucleotides are TGTGCCAGCAGTTTAGACAGGGGCTACAATGAGCAGTTCTTC. Translating gives CASSLDRGYNEQFF. V usage is TRBV27 and J usage is TRBJ2-1, with 8 bases that match TRBD1. Germline lookup yields CDR1 MNHEY and CDR2 SMNVEV (reference sequence). V lost 2 bases to trimming and J lost 3 bases; unmatched junction nucleotides: 0. The CDR3 loop spans 14 amino acids.

This clonotype showed up many times. The V call is TRBV28, the J call TRBJ2-3, with TRBD2 as a possible D gene (6 bases). Germline lookup yields CDR1 MDHEN and CDR2 SYDVKM. V gave up 2 bases and J gave up 1 base, with 7 bases separating them. The CDR3 spans 14 residues. Written as DNA, the CDR3 is TGTGCCAGCAGTTTAACGGGGGGCACAGATACGCAGTATTTT. Protein sequence: CASSLTGGTDTQYF.

V is TRBV11-2 and J is TRBJ2-5, with a tentative D call TRBD2 (6 bases). This CDR3 comprises 16 residues. With 1 base removed from V and 2 bases from J, the gap between germline ends came to 14 bases. The germline gives CDR1 SGHAT, CDR2 FQNNGV. CDR3 loop: CASSLGLGLNQETQYF. CDR3 DNA sequence: TGTGCCAGCAGCTTAGGGTTGGGACTTAATCAAGAGACCCAGTACTTC. Complete variable domain (other parts from reference TRBV11-2 and TRBJ2-5): EAGVAQSPRYKIIEKRQSVAFWCNPISGHATLYWYQQILGQGPKLLIQFQNNGVVDDSQLPKDRFSAERLKGVDSTLKIQPAKLEDSAVYLCASSLGLGLNQETQYFGPGTRLLVL.

In its sample, this clonotype was seen a few times. The V call is TRBV4-1, the J call TRBJ2-1; 9 positions match TRBD2. Trimming removed 2 bases from V and 7 bases from J; junction bases left unmatched: 18. The CDR3 length is 19 residues. Germline loops: CDR1 MGHRA, CDR2 YSYEKL. CDR3: CASSQRSGDLGLARNEQFF. Here the CDR3 DNA reads TGCGCCAGCAGCCAAAGGTCGGGGGACTTGGGACTAGCTAGGAATGAGCAGTTCTTC.

This clonotype occurred a few times. The rearrangement uses TRBV4-3 and TRBJ2-1; perhaps TRBD1 as D (5 bases). This CDR3 has 17 amino acids. The V end was cut by 0 bases, the J end by 0 bases, with 12 bases between. Germline-derived CDR1 and CDR2 are LGHNA and YSLEER. The CDR3, as DNA: TGCGCCAGCAGCCAAGATCTGAGCGACAGCTCCTACAATGAGCAGTTCTTC. Translated, it gives CASSQDLSDSSYNEQFF.

The chain combines TRBV9 with TRBJ2-1; 7 nucleotides match TRBD2. J gave up 7 bases and V 3 bases, and 10 bases lay outside the gene matches. The CDR3 has 15 amino acids. The germline V gene has CDR1 SGDLS and CDR2 YYNGEE. In DNA form, the CDR3 reads TGTGCCAGCAGCGGTAGCGGGTCTCCTAGGAATGAGCAGTTCTTC. This codes for CASSGSGSPRNEQFF.

V gene TRBV7-8 combines with J gene TRBJ1-2, with a weak D call TRBD1 (6 bases). Germline loops: CDR1 SGHVS, CDR2 FQNEAQ. There are 13 residues in the CDR3. Trimming took 4 bases from V and 4 from J, leaving 10 bases between them. CDR3 coding DNA: TGTGCCAGCAGCTCTAGACAGGCCTATGGCTACACCTTC. This sequence encodes CASSSRQAYGYTF.

This clonotype was detected only a few times. The rearrangement links TRBV20-1 to TRBJ2-1; 8 bases map to TRBD2. Germline trimming cut 5 bases from V and 0 bases from J; bases unmatched to any gene: 3. CDR3 length: 14 residues. The germline V gene has CDR1 DFQATT and CDR2 SNEGSKA (reference sequence). The CDR3 here is CSAPSGSSYNEQFF. CDR3 DNA sequence: TGCAGTGCTCCAAGCGGGAGCTCCTACAATGAGCAGTTCTTC.

In this sample, this clonotype turned up a few times. The chain links TRBV28 to TRBJ1-1, with unresolved D. Germline V gene lookup returns CDR1 MDHEN and CDR2 SYDVKM. Trimming pared 2 bases from V and 3 bases from J, leaving 10 bases between. This CDR3 is built from 14 residues. CDR3 amino acids: CASSLRVRHTEAFF. CDR3 nucleotide sequence: TGTGCCAGCAGTTTACGGGTGCGGCACACTGAAGCTTTCTTT.

In its sample, this clonotype was seen a few times. This chain links TRBV6-1 with TRBJ2-1, with 14 bases aligning to TRBD2. Losses at the gene ends were 6 bases for V and 10 bases for J; bases not matched to a gene: 11. Germline V gene sequence: CDR1 MNHNS, CDR2 SASEGT. This CDR3 has 16 amino acids. DNA of the CDR3: TGTGCCAGCAGCCCCGGACTAGCGGGGGGCTTAGGGGAGCAGTTCTTC. Translating it yields CASSPGLAGGLGEQFF.

This clonotype was recorded a few times. This chain connects TRBV12-3 or TRBV12-4 to TRBJ1-2; a possible D gene is TRBD1 (5 bases). CDR3 length: 15 residues. Trimming pared 6 bases from V and 0 bases from J, leaving 14 bases between. The CDR3 DNA is TGTGCCAGCAGCATTCCAGGGCTTTCTAACTATGGCTACACCTTC. It encodes CASSIPGLSNYGYTF.

This clonotype was picked up many times. The rearrangement joins TRBV29-1 to TRBJ2-1; 7 positions match TRBD2. This CDR3 has 13 amino acids. The germline V gene encodes CDR1 SQVTM and CDR2 ANQGSEA. Unmatched junction bases numbered 8, after V lost 6 bases and J lost 6 bases. The CDR3 DNA is TGCAGCGTAGCTCGAGCGGGAATCAATGAGCAGTTCTTC. The encoded protein is CSVARAGINEQFF.

The sample holds a few counts of this clonotype. This chain joins TRBV27 and TRBJ1-6; D is perhaps TRBD1 (5 bases). Deletions cut 1 base from V and 7 bases from J, with 14 bases between. Germline assignment: CDR1 MNHEY and CDR2 SMNVEV (reference sequence). This CDR3 has 16 residues. The CDR3 sequence: CASSLFGAVKNSPLHF. Written as DNA, the CDR3 is TGTGCCAGCAGTTTATTTGGGGCAGTGAAGAATTCACCCCTCCACTTT.

The gene calls are TRBV27 and TRBJ2-7; TRBD1 agrees at 7 bases. The CDR3 runs to 15 residues. CDR1 is MNHEY and CDR2 is SMNVEV in the germline V gene (reference sequence). The trim removed 3 bases at V and 2 bases at J, leaving 7 bases unmatched. The CDR3 spells CASSFLRQGAYEQYF. In nucleotides, the CDR3 is TGTGCCAGCAGTTTCTTGCGCCAGGGGGCCTACGAGCAGTACTTC.

This sequence joins TRBV6-1 and TRBJ2-3; D is unresolved. The V gene's germline CDR1 is MNHNS and CDR2 SASEGT. The length of the CDR3 is 17 residues. Trimming shortened V by 5 bases and J by 5 bases, and 23 bases separated the two germline ends. The CDR3 region is CASSPRAWEPHVDTQYF. The CDR3 DNA reads as TGTGCCAGCAGTCCCCGGGCCTGGGAACCACACGTAGATACGCAGTATTTT.

This clonotype was detected a few times. This sequence joins TRBV29-1 and TRBJ2-5; a possible D gene is TRBD2 (7 bases). Germline loops: CDR1 SQVTM, CDR2 ANQGSEA. There are 16 residues in the CDR3. With 5 bases removed from V and 4 bases from J, the gap between germline ends came to 23 bases. The CDR3 sequence is CSVWLHKRGAGETQYF. The CDR3 DNA follows: TGCAGCGTTTGGTTACACAAACGGGGGGCTGGAGAGACCCAGTACTTC.

This clonotype has a handful of counts. This may be a read error, as it is one base from a much larger clone. The V gene is TRBV10-3, the J gene TRBJ2-3; D perhaps matches TRBD2 (5 bases). Germline V CDR1 and CDR2: ENHRY, SYGVKD. The CDR3 length is 12 residues. V gave up 8 bases and J gave up 0 bases, with 6 bases separating them. The CDR3 is CAIGGSTDTQYF. In DNA, the CDR3 is TGTGCCATCGGAGGTAGCACAGATACGCAGTATTTT.

This clonotype was recorded a few times. The rearrangement joins TRBV10-1 to TRBJ2-2; D may be TRBD1 or TRBD2 (9 bases each). This CDR3 spans 22 amino acids. Trimming removed 0 bases from V and 3 bases from J, with 29 bases in between. From germline, CDR1 is WNHNN and CDR2 SYGVQD (reference sequence). In DNA, the CDR3 is TGCGCCAGCAGTGAGTCGACTTGGACAGGGGTCGAGCTAGCGGGGCACACCGGGGAGCTGTTTTTT. Translating it yields CASSESTWTGVELAGHTGELFF.

V gene TRBV5-6 combines with J gene TRBJ2-5, with TRBD1 as a possible D gene (6 bases). V was shortened by 3 bases and J by 2 bases, with 14 bases between the two germline ends. CDR1 SGHDT and CDR2 YYEEEE come from the germline V gene. The CDR3 is made up of 15 amino acids. The DNA of the CDR3 is TGTGCCAGCAGCTCTTGGACAGCTTTTCAAGAGACCCAGTACTTC. Translated, it gives CASSSWTAFQETQYF. The full variable domain, in which reference TRBV5-6 and TRBJ2-5 provide the parts outside the CDR3, is DAGVTQSPTHLIKTRGQQVTLRCSPKSGHDTVSWYQQALGQGPQFIFQYYEEEERQRGNFPDRFSGHQFPNYSSELNVNALLLGDSALYLCASSSWTAFQETQYFGPGTRLLVL.

This clonotype was seen more than once but under ten times. This chain connects TRBV19 to TRBJ2-1, with a weak D call TRBD2 (6 bases). V was shortened by 1 base and J by 5 bases, with 9 bases between the two germline ends. The V gene's germline CDR1 is LNHDA and CDR2 SQIVND (reference sequence). This CDR3 is built from 14 residues. The chain's CDR3 is CASSIGSGDNEQFF. In DNA form, the CDR3 reads TGTGCCAGTAGTATAGGTTCGGGGGACAATGAGCAGTTCTTC. The full variable domain, its missing parts supplied by reference TRBV19 and TRBJ2-1, is DGGITQSPKYLFRKEGQNVTLSCEQNLNHDAMYWYRQDPGQGLRLIYYSQIVNDFQKGDIAEGYSVSREKKESFPLTVTSAQKNPTAFYLCASSIGSGDNEQFFGPGTRLTVL.

This chain uses TRBV12-3 or TRBV12-4 with TRBJ1-5, with a possible D match to TRBD1 (5 bases). The CDR3 runs to 15 residues. V lost 5 bases and J lost 4, with 15 bases in between. The CDR3 reads CASSLQDRYNQPQHF. CDR3 DNA: TGTGCCAGCAGTCTACAAGACAGATATAATCAGCCCCAGCATTTT.

The V call is TRBV6-5, the J call TRBJ2-1; TRBD2 agrees at 11 bases. The ends lost 3 bases at V and 2 bases at J; junction bases unmatched: 3. The germline CDR1 and CDR2 sequences are MNHEY and SVGAGI. CDR3 size: 16 residues. Here the CDR3 DNA reads TGTGCCAGCAGTTATACTAGCGGGAGACCCTACAATGAGCAGTTCTTC. Its protein is CASSYTSGRPYNEQFF.

This clonotype was detected many times. This chain connects TRBV29-1 to TRBJ2-7; a possible D gene is TRBD2 (5 bases). Trimming shortened V by 2 bases and J by 2 bases, and 13 bases separated the two germline ends. Germline V gene data show CDR1 as SQVTM and CDR2 as ANQGSEA. The CDR3 runs to 14 residues. The CDR3 reads CSVEMVGVAYEQYF. CDR3 nucleotides: TGCAGCGTTGAAATGGTGGGAGTAGCCTACGAGCAGTACTTC.

V gene TRBV6-1 combines with J gene TRBJ2-5; D remains unclear. Trimming stripped 3 bases from V and 5 bases from J, with 16 bases between. Germline lookup yields CDR1 MNHNS and CDR2 SASEGT. CDR3 length: 15 amino acids. This CDR3 reads CASSETYLLSETQYF. In DNA form, the CDR3 reads TGTGCCAGCAGTGAGACCTACTTGCTTTCGGAGACCCAGTACTTC.

This clonotype was counted only a few times. V gene TRBV5-1 combines with J gene TRBJ1-1; maybe TRBD1 (5 bases). CDR3 size: 13 residues. Trimming removed 3 bases from V and 4 bases from J, with 10 bases in between. The V gene's germline CDR1 is SGHRS and CDR2 YFSETQ. CDR3 protein: CASSSTGTTEAFF. CDR3 bases: TGCGCCAGCAGCTCCACAGGTACCACTGAAGCTTTCTTT.

The chain carries TRBV5-1 and TRBJ2-1; the D gene is possibly TRBD1 (6 bases). This CDR3 spans 16 amino acids. Germline assignment: CDR1 SGHRS and CDR2 YFSETQ. V was cut by 6 bases and J by 2 bases, with 18 bases left in between. The CDR3 DNA sequence: TGCGCCAGCACCCTGGGGCAGGGGCTCACCTACAATGAGCAGTTCTTC. As protein: CASTLGQGLTYNEQFF. Full variable domain (rest looked up from reference TRBV5-1 and TRBJ2-1): KAGVTQTPRYLIKTRGQQVTLSCSPISGHRSVSWYQQTPGQGLQFLFEYFSETQRNKGNFPGRFSGRQFSNSRSEMNVSTLELGDSALYLCASTLGQGLTYNEQFFGPGTRLTVL.

The CDR3 reads CASSSREDEQYF. The CDR3 nucleotides are TGTGCCAGCAGCTCCCGGGAGGACGAGCAGTACTTC. This chain links TRBV11-2 with TRBJ2-7, with TRBD2 identical over 7 bases. Germline lookup yields CDR1 SGHAT and CDR2 FQNNGV. The CDR3 length is 12 residues. Trimming took 4 bases from V and 5 from J; bases not matched to a gene: 2.

The chain couples TRBV7-3 to TRBJ1-4, with D possibly being TRBD1 (6 bases). V gave up 7 bases and J gave up 3 bases, with 9 bases separating them. CDR3 length: 13 amino acids. CDR1 and CDR2 from the germline V gene are SGHTA and FQGTGA. The CDR3 loop reads CASKRTANEKLFF. CDR3 DNA: TGTGCCAGCAAACGGACAGCTAATGAAAAACTGTTTTTT.